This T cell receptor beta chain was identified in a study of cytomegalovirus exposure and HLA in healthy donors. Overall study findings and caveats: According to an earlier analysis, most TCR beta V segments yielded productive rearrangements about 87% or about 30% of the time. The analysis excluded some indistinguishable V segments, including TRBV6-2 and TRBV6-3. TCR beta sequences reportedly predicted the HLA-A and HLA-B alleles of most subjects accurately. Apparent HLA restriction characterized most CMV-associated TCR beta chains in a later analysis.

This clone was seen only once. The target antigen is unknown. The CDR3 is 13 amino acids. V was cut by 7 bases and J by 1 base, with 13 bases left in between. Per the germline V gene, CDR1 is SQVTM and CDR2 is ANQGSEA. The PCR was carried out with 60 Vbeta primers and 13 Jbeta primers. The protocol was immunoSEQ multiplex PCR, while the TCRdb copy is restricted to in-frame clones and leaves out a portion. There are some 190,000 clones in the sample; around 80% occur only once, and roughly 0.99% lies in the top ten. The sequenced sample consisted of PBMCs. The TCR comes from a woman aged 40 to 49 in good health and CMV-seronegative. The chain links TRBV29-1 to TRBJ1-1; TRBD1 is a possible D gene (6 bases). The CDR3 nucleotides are TGCAGCGCCGGACAGACTTGGAACACTGAAGCTTTCTTT. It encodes CSAGQTWNTEAFF.